A selection of T cell receptor beta chains follows, all from one sample in a study of technical replicates of blood from four donors. Repertoires were generated with immunoSEQ multiplex PCR, while TCRdb's copy carries only in-frame clones and drops some. The sample records about 12,000 clones, roughly 95% being singletons. Sequencing was done on a sample of PBMCs. The receptor set was obtained from a human donor in good health. CDR3s include the opening cysteine and the closing phenylalanine or tryptophan. A D gene is named only where the DNA matches it firmly. The size field is filled for only some rows; it gives once, few, many or a size class.

V: TRBV4-1
D: .
size: .
J: TRBJ1-4
CDR3: CASSQGGSDEKLFF
DNA: TGCGCCAGCAGCCAGGGAGGGTCCGATGAAAAACTGTTTTTT

V: TRBV9
D: TRBD1
size: .
J: TRBJ2-2
CDR3: CASSVAGTGNTGELFF
DNA: TGTGCCAGCAGCGTAGCTGGGACAGGGAACACCGGGGAGCTGTTTTTT

V: TRBV11-2
D: TRBD2
size: .
J: TRBJ2-4
CDR3: CASSLVAGGAKNIQYF
DNA: TGTGCCAGCAGCTTAGTCGCGGGAGGCGCCAAAAACATTCAGTACTTC

V: TRBV5-1
D: .
size: .
J: TRBJ2-7
CDR3: CASSLVGRVSGPGEQYF
DNA: TGCGCCAGCAGCTTGGTAGGGAGAGTAAGTGGGCCGGGGGAGCAGTACTTC

V: TRBV15
D: .
size: .
J: TRBJ2-3
CDR3: CATSRDQLELGDTQYF
DNA: TGTGCCACCAGCAGAGATCAACTAGAATTGGGAGATACGCAGTATTTT

V: TRBV6-5
D: TRBD1
size: .
J: TRBJ1-5
CDR3: CASSLGQGQQPQHF
DNA: TGTGCCAGCAGCCTGGGACAGGGGCAACAGCCCCAGCATTTT

V: TRBV6-1
D: TRBD1
size: once
J: TRBJ2-7
CDR3: CASRPPGQSSGQYF
DNA: TGTGCCAGCAGACCACCGGGACAGTCCTCGGGGCAGTACTTC

V: TRBV6-5
D: .
size: .
J: TRBJ1-2
CDR3: CASREGTARGGYTF
DNA: TGTGCCAGCAGGGAGGGGACCGCGAGAGGCGGCTACACCTTC

V: TRBV11-2
D: .
size: once
J: TRBJ2-5
CDR3: CASSSRQAGQLQETQYF
DNA: TGTGCCAGCAGCTCTAGACAAGCCGGACAGTTACAAGAGACCCAGTACTTC

V: TRBV6-6
D: TRBD2
size: .
J: TRBJ2-5
CDR3: CASSIDLAGGGETQYF
DNA: TGTGCCAGCAGCATCGATTTAGCGGGAGGGGGTGAGACCCAGTACTTC

V: TRBV30
D: .
size: .
J: TRBJ2-2
CDR3: CAWRGAILNTGELFF
DNA: TGTGCCTGGAGAGGGGCTATCCTGAACACCGGGGAGCTGTTTTTT

V: TRBV15
D: .
size: .
J: TRBJ1-5
CDR3: CATSRGGKVQPQHF
DNA: TGTGCCACCAGCAGAGGAGGGAAGGTCCAGCCCCAGCATTTT

V: TRBV10-2
D: TRBD2
size: .
J: TRBJ2-3
CDR3: CASSETGLAGSDTQYF
DNA: TGCGCCAGCAGTGAGACCGGACTAGCGGGGTCGGATACGCAGTATTTT

V: TRBV7-9
D: .
size: .
J: TRBJ1-2
CDR3: CAGEGASNYGYTF
DNA: TGTGCCGGGGAAGGGGCGTCTAACTATGGCTACACCTTC

V: TRBV4-1
D: TRBD2
size: .
J: TRBJ2-7
CDR3: CASSQPKGLAGESTYEQYF
DNA: TGCGCCAGCAGCCAACCGAAGGGACTAGCGGGAGAGTCCACCTACGAGCAGTACTTC

V: TRBV6-4
D: TRBD1
size: .
J: TRBJ1-2
CDR3: CASSVQQGNYGYTF
DNA: TGTGCCAGCAGTGTACAACAGGGGAACTATGGCTACACCTTC

V: TRBV7-9
D: .
size: .
J: TRBJ1-1
CDR3: CASSLARSGTEAFF
DNA: TGTGCCAGCAGCTTAGCAAGGTCGGGCACTGAAGCTTTCTTT

V: TRBV18
D: .
size: .
J: TRBJ1-5
CDR3: CASSPWAEHSNQPQHF
DNA: TGTGCCAGCTCACCCTGGGCAGAACATAGCAATCAGCCCCAGCATTTT

V: TRBV5-6
D: TRBD1
size: .
J: TRBJ2-5
CDR3: CASSYGQGETETQYF
DNA: TGTGCCAGCAGCTACGGACAGGGGGAAACAGAGACCCAGTACTTC

V: TRBV5-1
D: .
size: .
J: TRBJ1-5
CDR3: CASSPGAGWDQPQHF
DNA: TGCGCCAGCAGCCCGGGAGCTGGGTGGGATCAGCCCCAGCATTTT

V: TRBV27
D: TRBD1
size: .
J: TRBJ2-3
CDR3: CASSYRDSPVSTDTQYF
DNA: TGTGCCAGCAGTTACCGGGACAGCCCTGTTTCCACAGATACGCAGTATTTT

V: TRBV6-1
D: TRBD2
size: .
J: TRBJ2-2
CDR3: CASSEAQLAVTGELFF
DNA: TGTGCCAGCAGTGAAGCCCAGCTAGCGGTCACCGGGGAGCTGTTTTTT

V: TRBV5-1
D: .
size: once
J: TRBJ2-3
CDR3: CASSLPTSGGNTDTQYF
DNA: TGCGCCAGCAGCTTACCCACGAGCGGCGGGAACACAGATACGCAGTATTTT

V: TRBV4-2
D: TRBD2
size: .
J: TRBJ2-7
CDR3: CASSQGPGGTSSYEQYF
DNA: TGTGCCAGCAGCCAAGGGCCGGGCGGGACTAGCAGCTACGAGCAGTACTTC

V: TRBV4-1
D: TRBD1
size: .
J: TRBJ1-5
CDR3: CASSHDRTGENFNQPQHF
DNA: TGCGCCAGCAGCCACGACCGGACAGGGGAGAACTTCAATCAGCCCCAGCATTTT

V: TRBV11-3
D: .
size: .
J: TRBJ2-7
CDR3: CASSFLSSYEQYF
DNA: TGTGCCAGCAGCTTTCTCTCCTCCTACGAGCAGTACTTC

V: TRBV28
D: TRBD1
size: .
J: TRBJ2-5
CDR3: CASSRDRGPETQYF
DNA: TGTGCCAGCAGCCGGGACAGGGGACCAGAGACCCAGTACTTC

V: TRBV2
D: TRBD2
size: .
J: TRBJ2-7
CDR3: CASSEPEGLAGGPISYEQYF
DNA: TGTGCCAGCAGTGAACCGGAAGGACTAGCGGGAGGGCCTATCTCCTACGAGCAGTACTTC

V: TRBV18
D: TRBD1
size: .
J: TRBJ2-7
CDR3: CASSPSRDRGIEQYF
DNA: TGTGCCAGCTCACCCAGCCGGGACAGGGGGATCGAGCAGTACTTC

V: TRBV4-1
D: .
size: .
J: TRBJ1-4
CDR3: CASSQDRVGEKLFF
DNA: TGCGCCAGCAGCCAAGACAGGGTTGGTGAAAAACTGTTTTTT

V: TRBV28
D: .
size: few
J: TRBJ1-2
CDR3: CASSGGGYNYGYTF
DNA: TGTGCCAGCAGTGGGGGGGGTTATAACTATGGCTACACCTTC

V: TRBV6-5
D: .
size: .
J: TRBJ2-7
CDR3: CASQRAGSYEQYF
DNA: TGTGCCAGCCAGAGGGCCGGCTCCTACGAGCAGTACTTC

V: TRBV2
D: TRBD2
size: .
J: TRBJ2-7
CDR3: CASSGGGRLADSYEQYF
DNA: TGTGCCAGCAGTGGGGGCGGGAGGCTAGCGGACTCCTACGAGCAGTACTTC

V: TRBV19
D: TRBD1
size: .
J: TRBJ2-5
CDR3: CASSPGTGWETQYF
DNA: TGTGCCAGTAGTCCCGGGACAGGCTGGGAGACCCAGTACTTC

V: TRBV9
D: TRBD1
size: once
J: TRBJ2-7
CDR3: CASSVGDRVHSYEQYF
DNA: TGTGCCAGCAGCGTAGGGGACAGGGTTCATTCCTACGAGCAGTACTTC

V: TRBV7-9
D: .
size: once
J: TRBJ1-4
CDR3: CASSLNQGQKLFF
DNA: TGTGCCAGCAGCCTCAACCAGGGTCAAAAACTGTTTTTT

V: TRBV19
D: TRBD1
size: .
J: TRBJ1-1
CDR3: CASERGDRGANTEAFF
DNA: TGTGCCAGTGAACGCGGGGACAGGGGGGCGAACACTGAAGCTTTCTTT

V: TRBV2
D: .
size: .
J: TRBJ2-5
CDR3: CASTSWWSRGETQYF
DNA: TGTGCCAGCACCTCGTGGTGGTCCAGGGGAGAGACCCAGTACTTC

V: TRBV18
D: .
size: .
J: TRBJ2-7
CDR3: CASSPREQGNEQYF
DNA: TGTGCCAGCTCACCCCGGGAACAGGGAAACGAGCAGTACTTC

V: TRBV6-1
D: .
size: .
J: TRBJ2-1
CDR3: CASSEEAEVYNEQFF
DNA: TGTGCCAGCAGTGAAGAAGCGGAGGTTTACAATGAGCAGTTCTTC

V: TRBV19
D: TRBD2
size: .
J: TRBJ2-3
CDR3: CASSRASGVDTQYF
DNA: TGTGCCAGTAGTAGGGCTAGCGGGGTAGATACGCAGTATTTT

V: TRBV2
D: .
size: .
J: TRBJ1-2
CDR3: CASGAQGNYGYTF
DNA: TGTGCCAGCGGGGCTCAGGGAAACTATGGCTACACCTTC

V: TRBV10-3
D: .
size: .
J: TRBJ2-7
CDR3: CAISENVADYEQYF
DNA: TGTGCCATCAGTGAGAATGTAGCGGACTACGAGCAGTACTTC

V: TRBV7-2
D: TRBD1
size: .
J: TRBJ2-7
CDR3: CASSLTGGGQYF
DNA: TGTGCCAGCAGCCTCACAGGGGGCGGGCAGTACTTC